This T cell receptor (beta chain) was recorded in a study of cytomegalovirus exposure and HLA in healthy donors. In regard to this clone: Its antigen is not identified.

Both 60 Vbeta primers and 13 Jbeta primers went into the PCR. Profiling relied on immunoSEQ multiplex PCR, and the TCRdb table lists in-frame clones only, not all of them. The table shows around 170,000 clones, with 81% occurring only once. This CDR3 comprises 17 residues. CDR1 is MNHNS and CDR2 is SASEGT in the germline V gene. With 2 bases removed from V and 0 bases from J, the gap between germline ends came to 14 bases. Study conclusions and caveats: Researchers reportedly found TCR beta sequences accurately predicted most subjects' HLA-A and HLA-B alleles. Association of approximately 16,000 TCR beta sequences with HLA alleles was found at 0.05 false discovery rate in a later analysis. A later analysis linked a missense variant in DCLRE1C to the trimming of TCR beta V and J genes.

This chain uses TRBV6-1 with TRBJ1-5; possible D gene TRBD1, 5 bases. Material for sequencing was PBMCs. The sequence was obtained from a man aged 45-65 years in good health and CMV-seronegative. DNA for the CDR3: TGTGCCAGCAGTGAACATCTGGGGGACTCTAGCAATCAGCCCCAGCATTTT. Translation gives CASSEHLGDSSNQPQHF.